This T cell receptor beta chain was observed in a study of T cell changes during pregnancy in multiple sclerosis. CDR1 and CDR2 from the germline V gene are SGHVS and FNYEAQ. The CDR3 is 15 amino acids. V was cut by 5 bases and J by 5 bases, with 15 bases left in between. Repertoires were generated with immunoSEQ multiplex PCR, while TCRdb's copy carries only in-frame clones and drops some. This sample has 100,000 or so clones, with approximately 95% found just once. This chain joins TRBV7-6 and TRBJ1-4, with TRBD1 as a possible D gene (5 bases). The sequence derives from a female donor with multiple sclerosis, enrolled in a pregnancy study. The source was peripheral blood, collected after pregnancy. CDR3 sequence (DNA): TGTGCCAGCAGCCGCCGACAGACACAGAATGAAAAACTGTTTTTT. Translation gives CASSRRQTQNEKLFF.